This TCR beta chain was captured in a study of shared clonotypes between healthy human individuals (dated by TCRdb to between 2020 and 2021). Regarding the study in general: A few men and a couple of women, aged 18 to 49 years, made up the cohort. For each donor, CD4 naive and CD4 memory were each run on three plates, CD8 naive on two plates, and CD8 memory on one plate. To estimate repertoire size and how much clonotypes are shared between individuals, the study performed deep sequencing of blood TCR repertoires from roughly five healthy adults. Different laboratories and diverse techniques were used to prepare libraries and sequence TCR repertoires, to increase sequencing depth and limit assay-specific biases. Per donor, leukapheresis produced somewhere between about 0.9 and 10 billion PBMCs. What the work shows at the level of the full study, not this receptor alone: Larger estimated clonotype richness was generally found for naive subsets than for memory subsets. Sampling was restricted to blood, and TCR repertoires in tissues likely differ from the TCR repertoires found in blood. Pairwise subsampling indicated that sequencing depth was expected to affect the degree of clonotype sharing among donors. Roughly 5% of naive CD4, 3.5% of naive CD8, approximately 2% of memory CD4, and 0.35% to 0.4% of memory CD8 clonotypes were shared across several donors. Incomplete sequencing was indicated by rarefaction of sorted-subset datasets, despite the large sequencing depth. The genetic and exposure-history diversity represented was limited by the small number of donors. Higher generation probabilities were observed for clonotypes shared by all four sorted-subset donors than for non-shared clonotypes.

CD8 naive samples were CD45RO-negative cells positively selected for CCR7, giving a CD45RA+CCR7+ population that excluded TemRA cells. The donors were healthy, HIV-negative adults who had no recently reported acute infections or vaccinations. Only Caucasian adults living in Nashville, Tennessee, USA were represented among the donors. Blood was obtained by leukapheresis, after which PBMCs were separated by Ficoll-Histopaque density gradient centrifugation and cryopreserved in liquid nitrogen vapor phase. Purity and quantity of every magnetically sorted T cell population were checked by analytical flow cytometry. From each sorted fraction, genomic DNA was isolated and quantified by UV absorbance on a Nanodrop 2000c. Its CDR3 holds 16 amino acids, cysteine through phenylalanine. Kept here is only the CDR3 DNA, which spans 48 bases and is read in frame from base 1. V and J lose 4 bases and 2 bases, and a span of 15 bases separates them. Taken from the germline V gene, the CDR1 and CDR2 loops are SGHAT and FQNNGV.

Using the deep immunoSEQ assay, multiplex PCR amplified TCR CDR3 regions from genomic DNA. For each cell subset, the extracted genomic DNA was distributed evenly across all wells of several immunoSEQ 96-well plates, and each plate served as one replicate. For sorted subsets, each replicate PCR was loaded with 150 to 250 ng genomic DNA, equivalent to some 27,000 T cell genomes. Purified libraries were measured with a Qubit 3.0 fluorometer, size-checked on a Bioanalyzer 2100, and measured again with the KAPA Library Quantification kit. Every immunoSEQ 96-well plate was sequenced on a separate single-read 150-cycle Illumina NextSeq 550 flow cell. Per the source publication's procedure: Because the immunoSEQ output included only junctional sequences and no quality scores, the filtering could not be the same as the filtering used for full-length reads. To assign V/J genes and CDR3, sequences were annotated against IMGT germline references using PyIR, a Python wrapper for IgBLAST v1.9. Reads were removed for weak V/J assignments (E-value above 1e-6), missing CDR3, stop codons, out-of-frame junctions, or ambiguous translated residues. V3J clonotypes were defined as sequences sharing an identical inferred V gene, J gene, and CDR3 amino acid sequence. Percentage overlap between repertoires was calculated by dividing the number of shared unique clonotypes by the size of the smaller repertoire. Three approaches were used to assess repertoire richness: RTK rarefaction, the Chao1 estimator, and Recon v2.1 estimates of unobserved clonotypes. Generation probabilities were computed with OLGA for all TCRbeta clonotypes obtained by the gDNA method from four donors. TCRdb limited this immuneACCESS table to in-frame rearrangements with V and J called. A share of clones is missing; checked studies link under half to unresolved V genes, and the rest is unexplained. From that table come the V and J calls and clone size; the DNA was used to work out D and trimming. The sample table contains a few million clones; only one count was recorded for 80% to 95% of them. The ten largest clonotypes hold approximately 1.6% of the sample.

Points on this clone: It has no known antigen specificity. One base away there is no much larger clone; base qualities are not given.

The chain was built from TRBV11-2 and TRBJ2-1; a weak D assignment points to TRBD1 (5 bases agree). Source material: naive CD8+ T cells from PBMCs. The cell subset or site label corresponds to: CD45RA+CCR7+. This receptor was taken from a man younger than 30 in good health. Some clones in this sample may be carry-over from other donors' samples. Read as DNA, the sequence is TGTGCCAGCAGCTCCCCTCAAGGGGTTCCCTACAATGAGCAGTTCTTC. This sequence encodes CASSSPQGVPYNEQFF. The full variable domain, completed from the reference TRBV11-2 and TRBJ2-1 proteins outside the CDR3, reads EAGVAQSPRYKIIEKRQSVAFWCNPISGHATLYWYQQILGQGPKLLIQFQNNGVVDDSQLPKDRFSAERLKGVDSTLKIQPAKLEDSAVYLCASSSPQGVPYNEQFFGPGTRLTVL.